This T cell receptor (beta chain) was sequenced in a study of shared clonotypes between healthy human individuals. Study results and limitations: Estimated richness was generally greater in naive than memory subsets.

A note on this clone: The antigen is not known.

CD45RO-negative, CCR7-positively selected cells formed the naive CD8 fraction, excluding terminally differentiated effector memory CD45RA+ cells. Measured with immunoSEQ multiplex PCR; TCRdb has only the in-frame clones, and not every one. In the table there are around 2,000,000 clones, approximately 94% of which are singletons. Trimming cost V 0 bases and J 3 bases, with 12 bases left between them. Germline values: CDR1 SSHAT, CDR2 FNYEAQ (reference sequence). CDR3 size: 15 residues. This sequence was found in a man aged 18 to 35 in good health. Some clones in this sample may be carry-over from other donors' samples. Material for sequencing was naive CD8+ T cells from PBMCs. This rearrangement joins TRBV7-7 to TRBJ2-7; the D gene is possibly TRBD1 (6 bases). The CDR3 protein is CASSLAQGPNYEQYF. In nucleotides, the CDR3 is TGTGCCAGCAGCTTAGCCCAGGGGCCTAACTACGAGCAGTACTTC.